These 9 T cell receptor beta chains originate from one sample sequenced in a study of T-cell reconstitution after alpha-beta-depleted transplantation in children. Library preparation (for TCRbeta) was performed with unique molecular identifiers. Each CDR3 protein gets one entry after TCRdb re-called the PCR reads with MiXCR. The sample yields some 290,000 distinct CDR3 sequences, approximately 23% seen once. The starting material was PBMCs, mostly from graft donor cells, obtained 180 days after TCRalphabeta/CD19-depleted stem cell transplant. The source of these receptors is a male patient younger than 18 who had a stem cell transplant for acute lymphoblastic leukemia, so the T cells may come from the graft donor.

This clonotype was recorded a few times. The chain couples TRBV11-2 to TRBJ2-7, with TRBD2 matching over 9 bases. Germline V gene sequence: CDR1 SGHAT, CDR2 FQNNGV. Unmatched junction bases numbered 3, after V lost 3 bases and J lost 0 bases. The CDR3 runs to 15 residues. The CDR3 is CASSFSGGNSYEQYF. In nucleotides, the CDR3 is TGTGCCAGCAGCTTTAGCGGGGGTAACTCCTACGAGCAGTACTTC.

This clonotype was counted between two and nine times. The chain carries TRBV7-3 and TRBJ2-2; TRBD2 agrees at 7 bases. Trimming removed 5 bases from V and 5 bases from J; junction bases left unmatched: 14. Germline lookup yields CDR1 SGHTA and CDR2 FQGTGA. CDR3 length: 17 residues. Here the CDR3 DNA reads TGTGCCAGCAGCCACCTGGCGGTAGCGGGTGGAACCGGGGAGCTGTTTTTT. Encoded protein: CASSHLAVAGGTGELFF.

In its sample, this clonotype was seen many times. The chain is built from TRBV6-5 and TRBJ2-1; D gene ambiguous. V was cut by 6 bases and J by 6 bases, with 18 bases left in between. This CDR3 contains 15 residues. Germline-derived CDR1 and CDR2 are MNHEY and SVGAGI. As DNA, the CDR3 is TGTGCCAGCAGAATCAGGACGGCGGCCAGCAATGAGCAGTTCTTC. Residues: CASRIRTAASNEQFF.

The J gene is TRBJ1-1, the V gene TRBV2; D unclear. Per the germline V gene, CDR1 is SNHLY and CDR2 is FYNNEI. This CDR3 spans 13 amino acids. Trimming left V 0 bases short and J 4 bases short, with 6 bases between. CDR3 protein: CASSEALVTEAFF. The CDR3, as DNA: TGTGCCAGCAGTGAAGCGCTTGTCACTGAAGCTTTCTTT. The variable domain in full, with the rest retrieved from reference TRBV2 and TRBJ1-1, is EPEVTQTPSHQVTQMGQEVILRCVPISNHLYFYWYRQILGQKVEFLVSFYNNEISEKSEIFDDQFSVERPDGSNFTLKIRSTKLEDSAMYFCASSEALVTEAFFGQGTRLTVV.

The rearrangement joins TRBV27 to TRBJ1-1, with TRBD1 as a possible D gene (5 bases). The ends were cut back, 4 bases at V and 7 bases at J, with 13 bases in the middle. The CDR3 is 13 amino acids. In germline, CDR1 is MNHEY, CDR2 SMNVEV (reference sequence). The CDR3 coding sequence is TGTGCCAGCAGTTCCCTGGCAGGGATTGAAGCTTTCTTT. As protein: CASSSLAGIEAFF.

The rearrangement links TRBV5-4 to TRBJ1-6; TRBD1 matches 8 bases. Germline V gives CDR1 SGHNT, CDR2 YYREEE (reference sequence). V shed 2 bases and J 10 bases; nucleotides not matched to a gene: 8. The CDR3 has 15 amino acids. CDR3 in amino acids: CASSLRQGWGSPLHF. CDR3 bases: TGTGCCAGCAGCTTAAGACAGGGGTGGGGGTCACCCCTCCACTTT.

A remark on this clonotype: An end of the junction does not agree with germline; a read error may underlie this. This chain uses TRBV5-1 with TRBJ2-7; D not resolved. This CDR3 is 11 amino acids long. CDR1 and CDR2 (germline): SGHRS, YFSETQ. The CDR3 coding sequence is TGCGCCAGCAGGTTGGTGGACGAGCAGTACTTC. This codes for CASRLVDEQYF.

The CDR3 nucleotides read TGTGCCAGCGGGACTAGCGCTAGCACAGATACGCAGTATTTT. Translated, it gives CASGTSASTDTQYF. The chain uses TRBV25-1 and TRBJ2-3, with 10 bases identical to TRBD2. The V gene's germline CDR1 is MGHDK and CDR2 SYGVNS. The CDR3 sequence is 14 residues long. The ends lost 8 bases at V and 0 bases at J; junction bases unmatched: 2.

This clonotype was detected only a few times. V usage is TRBV6-1 and J usage is TRBJ2-2; TRBD2 might be the D (6 bases). Trimming removed 4 bases from V and 7 bases from J, with 19 bases in between. Germline CDR1 and CDR2: MNHNS and SASEGT. The CDR3 has 16 amino acids. CDR3: CASSGLGLAANGELFF. The CDR3 coding sequence is TGTGCCAGCAGTGGATTGGGACTGGCGGCGAACGGGGAGCTGTTTTTT.